This T cell receptor beta chain was observed in a study of lymphopenia after photon versus proton radiotherapy. This CDR3 comprises 16 residues. Germline CDR1 PRHDT, CDR2 FYEKMQ (reference sequence). J lost 2 bases, V lost 4 bases, and 2 bases had no gene match. Measured with immunoSEQ multiplex PCR; TCRdb has only the in-frame clones, and not every one. The sample lists around 150,000 clones, around 85% seen once, with around 4.6% in the top ten. The TCR was taken from a man aged 50-60 years with gastric cancer. Sequencing was performed on peripheral blood, taken from a patient treated with photon-based radiotherapy. The chain recombines TRBV13 with TRBJ2-3, with 14 bases lining up with TRBD2. The CDR3 DNA reads as TGTGCCAGCAGCTGGGGACTAGCGGGAGTCACAGATACGCAGTATTTT. Translating it yields CASSWGLAGVTDTQYF.